These T cell receptor beta chains were read from a single sample in a study of Graves' ophthalmopathy and Graves' hyperthyroidism. TCRdb re-called the multiplex PCR reads through MiXCR, storing one row per CDR3 protein. Of approximately 540,000 distinct CDR3 sequences listed, 39% are singletons. Sequences were obtained from peripheral blood or thyroid tissue (not recorded which). These receptors were taken from an adult man with Graves' hyperthyroidism. The conserved cysteine and the conserved F or W are not part of the CDR3 here.

j_gene	v_gene	len	CDR3aa
TRBJ2-7	TRBV7-8	11	ASSYGTYNEQY
TRBJ1-2	TRBV2	11	ASSGDITYGYT
TRBJ1-2	TRBV29-1	11	SAVGTGGNGYT
TRBJ1-5	TRBV7-2	15	ASSQEAAGSLNQPQH
TRBJ2-7	TRBV7-9	13	ASSPPRGAGGEQY
TRBJ2-7	TRBV7-2	13	ASSLNPGTFDEQY
TRBJ2-3	TRBV7-9	16	ASSTPQHPTGSTDTQY
TRBJ2-5	TRBV20-1	13	SAHRTSGGVETQY
TRBJ2-2	TRBV7-2	14	ASSNYGSSKPGELF
TRBJ2-7	TRBV7-9	12	ASSSDADRSEQY
TRBJ2-3	TRBV25-1	13	ASSDTNINTDTQY
TRBJ2-7	TRBV7-2	13	ASSREGQADNEQY
TRBJ1-1	TRBV12-3/TRBV12-4	13	ASSFQGGVWTEAF
TRBJ2-7	TRBV2	9	AGGGPYEQY
TRBJ2-3	TRBV29-1	14	SVVFGTSRSTDTQC
TRBJ1-1	TRBV30	9	AWSGWAEAF
TRBJ1-2	TRBV6-1	10	ASSRGLEGYT
TRBJ2-5	TRBV14	16	ASSHMLSPGHNQETQH
TRBJ1-1	TRBV10-3	14	AISESVTSGNTEAF
TRBJ2-7	TRBV29-1	13	SVEDRVGSSYEQY
TRBJ2-7	TRBV6-2/TRBV6-3	10	ASSYANYEQY
TRBJ2-3	TRBV10-3	13	AISESTGSTDTQY
TRBJ2-7	TRBV7-2	14	ASSLGVWDRAYEQY
TRBJ2-5	TRBV29-1	13	SARDYTQGMETQY
TRBJ1-1	TRBV14	12	ASSDLRWRTEAF
TRBJ1-1	TRBV20-1	12	SARVRASNTEAF
TRBJ2-7	TRBV2	14	ASSGTSGRAPHEQY
TRBJ1-5	TRBV24-1	12	ATSDWGSNQPQH
TRBJ1-6	TRBV5-1	12	ASGFERALSPLH
TRBJ1-1	TRBV19	12	ASTPDAMNTEAF
TRBJ2-3	TRBV2	12	ASSDAGEADTQY
TRBJ2-7	TRBV7-2	16	ASSPRRSSLAGGHEQY
TRBJ2-2	TRBV10-3	13	AAASGTKNTGELF